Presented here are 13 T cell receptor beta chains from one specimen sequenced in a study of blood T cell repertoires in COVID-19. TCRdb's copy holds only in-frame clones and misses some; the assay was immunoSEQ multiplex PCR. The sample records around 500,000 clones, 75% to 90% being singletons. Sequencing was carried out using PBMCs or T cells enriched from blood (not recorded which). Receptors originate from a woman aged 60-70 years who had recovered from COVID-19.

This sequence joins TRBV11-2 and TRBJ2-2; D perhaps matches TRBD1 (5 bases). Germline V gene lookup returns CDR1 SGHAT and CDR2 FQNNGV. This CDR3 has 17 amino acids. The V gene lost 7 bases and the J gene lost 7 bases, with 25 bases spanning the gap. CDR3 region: CASTSLSADRLFGELFF. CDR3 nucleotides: TGTGCCAGCACCTCGCTTTCGGCAGACAGATTGTTCGGGGAGCTGTTTTTT.

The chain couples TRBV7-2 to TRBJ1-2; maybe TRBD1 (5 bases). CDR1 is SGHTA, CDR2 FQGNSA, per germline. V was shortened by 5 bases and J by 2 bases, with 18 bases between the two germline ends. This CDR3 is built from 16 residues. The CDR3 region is CASSPWGRRHNYGYTF. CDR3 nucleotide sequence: TGTGCCAGCAGCCCTTGGGGCCGACGACACAACTATGGCTACACCTTC.

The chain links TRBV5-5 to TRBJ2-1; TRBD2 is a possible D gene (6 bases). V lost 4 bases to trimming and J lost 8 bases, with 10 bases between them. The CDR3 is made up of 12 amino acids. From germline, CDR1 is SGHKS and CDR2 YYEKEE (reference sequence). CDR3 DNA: TGTGCCAGCAGCCCCTGGAGGGATGAGCAGTTCTTC. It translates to CASSPWRDEQFF.

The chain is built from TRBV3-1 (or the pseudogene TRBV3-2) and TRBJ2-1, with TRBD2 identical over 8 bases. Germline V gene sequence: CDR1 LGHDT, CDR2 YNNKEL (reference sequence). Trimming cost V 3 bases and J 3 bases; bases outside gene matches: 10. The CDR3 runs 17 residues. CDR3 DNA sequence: TGTGCCAGCAGCCACTATTCTACGGGGGGGTTCTACAATGAGCAGTTCTTC. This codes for CASSHYSTGGFYNEQFF.

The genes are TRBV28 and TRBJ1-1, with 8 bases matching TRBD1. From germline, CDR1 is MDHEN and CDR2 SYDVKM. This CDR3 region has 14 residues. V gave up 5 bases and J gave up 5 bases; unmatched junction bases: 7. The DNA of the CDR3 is TGTGCCAGCAGTCCATACACAGGGGGGACTGAAGCTTTCTTT. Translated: CASSPYTGGTEAFF.

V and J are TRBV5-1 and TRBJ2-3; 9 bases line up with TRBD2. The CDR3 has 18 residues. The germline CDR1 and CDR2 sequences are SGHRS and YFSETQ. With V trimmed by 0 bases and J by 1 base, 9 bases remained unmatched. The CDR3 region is CASSLEPSSGGRTDTQYF. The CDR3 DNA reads TGCGCCAGCAGCTTGGAACCCAGTAGCGGGGGCCGCACAGATACGCAGTATTTT. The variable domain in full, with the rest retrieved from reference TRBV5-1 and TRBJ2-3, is KAGVTQTPRYLIKTRGQQVTLSCSPISGHRSVSWYQQTPGQGLQFLFEYFSETQRNKGNFPGRFSGRQFSNSRSEMNVSTLELGDSALYLCASSLEPSSGGRTDTQYFGPGTRLTVL.

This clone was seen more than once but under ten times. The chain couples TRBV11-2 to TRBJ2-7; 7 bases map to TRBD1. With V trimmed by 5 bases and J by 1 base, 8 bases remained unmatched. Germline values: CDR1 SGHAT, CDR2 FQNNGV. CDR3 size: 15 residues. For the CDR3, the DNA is TGTGCCAGCAGCCCCCGGACAGGTTTATCCTACGAGCAGTACTTC. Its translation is CASSPRTGLSYEQYF.

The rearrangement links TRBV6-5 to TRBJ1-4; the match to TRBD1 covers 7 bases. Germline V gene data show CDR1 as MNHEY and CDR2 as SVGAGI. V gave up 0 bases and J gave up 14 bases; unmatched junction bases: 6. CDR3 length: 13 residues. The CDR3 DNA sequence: TGTGCCAGCAGTTACTCGAAGTGGACAGGTCTGTTTTTT. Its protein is CASSYSKWTGLFF.

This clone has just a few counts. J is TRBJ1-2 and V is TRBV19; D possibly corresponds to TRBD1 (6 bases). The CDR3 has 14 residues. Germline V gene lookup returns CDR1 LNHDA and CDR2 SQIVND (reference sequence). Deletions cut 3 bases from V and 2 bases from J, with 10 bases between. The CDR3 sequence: CASSIQQGNYGYTF. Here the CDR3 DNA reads TGTGCCAGTAGTATTCAGCAGGGGAACTATGGCTACACCTTC.

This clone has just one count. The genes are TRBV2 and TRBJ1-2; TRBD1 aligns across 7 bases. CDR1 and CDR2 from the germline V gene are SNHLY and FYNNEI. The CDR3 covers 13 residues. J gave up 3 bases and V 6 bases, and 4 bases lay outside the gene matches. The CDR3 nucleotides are TGTGCCAGCAGCGGGACAGACGACTATGGCTACACCTTC. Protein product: CASSGTDDYGYTF. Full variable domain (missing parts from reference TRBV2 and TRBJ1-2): EPEVTQTPSHQVTQMGQEVILRCVPISNHLYFYWYRQILGQKVEFLVSFYNNEISEKSEIFDDQFSVERPDGSNFTLKIRSTKLEDSAMYFCASSGTDDYGYTFGSGTRLTVV.

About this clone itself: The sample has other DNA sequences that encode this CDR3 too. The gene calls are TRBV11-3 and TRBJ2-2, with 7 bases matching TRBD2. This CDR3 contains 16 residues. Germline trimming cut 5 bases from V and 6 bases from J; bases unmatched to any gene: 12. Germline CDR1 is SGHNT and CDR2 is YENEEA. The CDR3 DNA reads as TGTGCCAGCAGCCCGTATGGTTGGGGGGGTCCCGGGGAGCTGTTTTTT. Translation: CASSPYGWGGPGELFF. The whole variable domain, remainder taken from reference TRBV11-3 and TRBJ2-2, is EAGVVQSPRYKIIEKKQPVAFWCNPISGHNTLYWYLQNLGQGPELLIRYENEEAVDDSQLPKDRFSAERLKGVDSTLKIQPAELGDSAVYLCASSPYGWGGPGELFFGEGSRLTVL.

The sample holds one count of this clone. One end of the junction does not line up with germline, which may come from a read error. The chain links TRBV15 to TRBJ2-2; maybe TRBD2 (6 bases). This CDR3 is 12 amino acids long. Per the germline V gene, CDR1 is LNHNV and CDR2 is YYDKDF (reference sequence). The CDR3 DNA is TGTGCCACCAGCGCCTCTGCGGGGTCAAAAGAATTC. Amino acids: CATSASAGSKEF.

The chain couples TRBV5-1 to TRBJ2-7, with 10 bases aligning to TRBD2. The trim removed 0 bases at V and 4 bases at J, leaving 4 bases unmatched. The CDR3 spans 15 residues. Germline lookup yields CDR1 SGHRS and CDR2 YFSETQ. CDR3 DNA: TGCGCCAGCAGCTTGGGAACTAGCGGGGTTTACGAGCAGTACGTC. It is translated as CASSLGTSGVYEQYV.